These 11 T cell receptor beta chains originate from one sample sequenced in a study of T cell changes during pregnancy in multiple sclerosis. Using immunoSEQ multiplex PCR, the repertoire was profiled, and TCRdb retains in-frame clones only, with some absent. The sample consists of fewer than 70,000 clones, about nine tenths of them appearing once. Source: peripheral blood, taken in the second trimester of pregnancy. These TCRs come from a female donor in good health, enrolled as a control in a pregnancy study.

The CDR3 DNA reads TGTGCCAGCAGCCCGACTAGCGGACCCACCCCGGGTGAGCAGTTCTTC. Residues: CASSPTSGPTPGEQFF. V and J are TRBV7-9 and TRBJ2-1, with 9 bases identical to TRBD2. The ends lost 5 bases at V and 9 bases at J; junction bases unmatched: 14. Germline lookup yields CDR1 SEHNR and CDR2 FQNEAQ (reference sequence). This CDR3 comprises 16 residues.

The CDR3 nucleotides read TGTGCCAGCAGCTTACAGGGGTACTACGAGCAGTACTTC. It encodes CASSLQGYYEQYF. The V call is TRBV7-8, the J call TRBJ2-7, with D maybe TRBD1 (6 bases). CDR3 length: 13 residues. The V gene lost 2 bases and the J gene lost 3 bases, with 8 bases spanning the gap. Germline CDR1 reads SGHVS; CDR2 reads FQNEAQ.

V is TRBV11-2 and J is TRBJ2-3, with 7 bases lining up with TRBD2. The germline V gene has CDR1 SGHAT and CDR2 FQNNGV. The CDR3 covers 17 residues. The junction had 13 bases not matched to a gene; V was cut back by 5 bases and J by 2 bases. The CDR3 DNA reads TGTGCCAGCAGCGCAACCTTGGCTAGCGGCCTCACAGATACGCAGTATTTT. As protein: CASSATLASGLTDTQYF.

This chain links TRBV9 with TRBJ1-3, with 7 bases that match TRBD1. Germline V lookup: CDR1 SGDLS, CDR2 YYNGEE. Losses at the gene ends were 4 bases for V and 4 bases for J; bases not matched to a gene: 8. This CDR3 is 15 amino acids long. CDR3: CASSRQGLSGNTIYF. CDR3 DNA: TGTGCCAGCAGCCGACAGGGCTTGTCAGGAAACACCATATATTTT.

The J gene is TRBJ1-2, the V gene TRBV27, with D uncertain. V lost 1 base, J lost 8 bases, and 11 bases lay in between. Germline CDR1 is MNHEY and CDR2 is SMNVEV (reference sequence). The CDR3 length is 13 residues. The CDR3 DNA sequence: TGTGCCAGCAGTTTATTGTCTTCCGGGGGCTACACCTTC. This sequence encodes CASSLLSSGGYTF.

This chain's CDR3 is CARQDRVAETQYF. The CDR3 region has the DNA TGTGCCCGACAGGACAGGGTGGCAGAGACCCAGTACTTC. V is TRBV2 and J is TRBJ2-5; TRBD1 agrees at 8 bases. Losses at the gene ends were 11 bases for V and 4 bases for J; bases not matched to a gene: 9. Germline V gene data show CDR1 as SNHLY and CDR2 as FYNNEI. The CDR3 is 13 residues long.

The chain recombines TRBV5-1 with TRBJ2-1, with a weak D call TRBD1 (5 bases). V was cut by 4 bases and J by 3 bases, with 14 bases left in between. The CDR3 consists of 15 residues. CDR1 is SGHRS and CDR2 is YFSETQ in the germline V gene. The CDR3 is CASSIRQQFYNEQFF. The CDR3 DNA reads as TGCGCCAGCAGCATCCGACAGCAATTCTACAATGAGCAGTTCTTC.

V usage is TRBV9 and J usage is TRBJ2-5, with 9 bases identical to TRBD2. Germline V gene lookup returns CDR1 SGDLS and CDR2 YYNGEE. The CDR3 has 16 residues. The trim removed 0 bases at V and 5 bases at J, leaving 8 bases unmatched. The CDR3 spells CASSVGASGRWETQYF. The CDR3 DNA reads as TGTGCCAGCAGCGTAGGGGCGAGCGGGAGGTGGGAGACCCAGTACTTC.

The V and J genes are TRBV6-1 and TRBJ2-3; weak D call: TRBD1 (6 bases). The CDR3 runs 15 residues. The germline gives CDR1 MNHNS, CDR2 SASEGT. Trimming removed 1 base at V and 3 bases at J, with 11 bases between. The CDR3, as DNA: TGTGCCAGCAGTGAAGTGTCAGGGGATACAGATACGCAGTATTTT. Its protein is CASSEVSGDTDTQYF.

The rearrangement links TRBV7-9 to TRBJ2-1, with a tentative D call TRBD1 (6 bases). The V gene's germline CDR1 is SEHNR and CDR2 FQNEAQ (reference sequence). The CDR3 is 14 residues long. V was cut by 2 bases and J by 8 bases, with 13 bases left in between. The CDR3 is CASSLRRDNHEQFF. The CDR3 DNA follows: TGTGCCAGCAGCTTACGTCGGGACAACCATGAGCAGTTCTTC.

V gene TRBV28 combines with J gene TRBJ1-1; TRBD1 agrees at 12 bases. The CDR3 contains 16 residues. V lost 6 bases, J lost 6 bases, and 11 bases stayed unmatched. The germline CDR1 and CDR2 sequences are MDHEN and SYDVKM. The CDR3 nucleotides are TGTGCCAGCAGAGCGGGGCTGGGACAGGGGGCCGCTGAAGCTTTCTTT. Residues: CASRAGLGQGAAEAFF.